This TCR beta chain originates from a study of cytomegalovirus exposure and HLA in healthy donors. At the level of the study: Unique TCRs numbering around 80 million, obtained from HLA-typed donors, made up an early data release.

The PCR ran on 60 Vbeta and 13 Jbeta primers. Sequencing was performed with immunoSEQ multiplex PCR; in TCRdb, only in-frame clones are kept and a portion is missing. The table lists 150,000 to 170,000 clones, around 79% of them singletons. The CDR3 covers 12 residues. Between the trimmed V and J ends, which lost 4 bases and 6 bases, there was a span of 9 bases. Germline CDR1 is SQVTM and CDR2 is ANQGSEA. This clone was detected only a few times. The V and J genes are TRBV29-1 and TRBJ2-2; weak D call: TRBD2 (6 bases). This sequence was found in a man in his late teens or twenties in good health and CMV-seronegative. The sample comprised PBMCs. The DNA of the CDR3 is TGCAGCGTTGTGGCGGGGCCCGGGGAGCTGTTTTTT. Protein product: CSVVAGPGELFF.